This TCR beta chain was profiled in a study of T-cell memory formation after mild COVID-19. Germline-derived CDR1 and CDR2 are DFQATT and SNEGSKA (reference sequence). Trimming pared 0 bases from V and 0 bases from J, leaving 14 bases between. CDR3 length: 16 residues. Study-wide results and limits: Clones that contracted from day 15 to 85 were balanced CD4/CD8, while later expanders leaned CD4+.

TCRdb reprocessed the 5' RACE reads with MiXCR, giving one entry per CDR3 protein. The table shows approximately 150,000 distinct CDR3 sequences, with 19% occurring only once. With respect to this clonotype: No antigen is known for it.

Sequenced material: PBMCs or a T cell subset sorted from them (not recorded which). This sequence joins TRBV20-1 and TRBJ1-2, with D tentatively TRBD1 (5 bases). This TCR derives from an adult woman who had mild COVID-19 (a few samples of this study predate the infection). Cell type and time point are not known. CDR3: CSARDRRGVPNYGYTF. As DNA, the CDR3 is TGCAGTGCTAGAGACCGACGGGGGGTTCCTAACTATGGCTACACCTTC.